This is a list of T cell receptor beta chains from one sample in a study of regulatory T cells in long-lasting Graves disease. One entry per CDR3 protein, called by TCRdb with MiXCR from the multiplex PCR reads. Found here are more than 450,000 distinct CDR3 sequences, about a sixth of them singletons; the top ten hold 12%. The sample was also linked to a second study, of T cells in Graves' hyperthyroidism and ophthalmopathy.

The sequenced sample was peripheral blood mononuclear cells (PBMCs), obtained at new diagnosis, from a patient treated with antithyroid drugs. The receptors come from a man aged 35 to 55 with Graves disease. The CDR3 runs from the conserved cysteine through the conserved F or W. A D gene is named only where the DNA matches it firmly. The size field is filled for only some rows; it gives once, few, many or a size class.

TGTGCCAGCAGTGCCCAGCGTAGTGAGCAGTTCTTC	CASSAQRSEQFF	TRBJ2-1	-	TRBV6-1	-
TGTGCCAGCAGCCTCCCCGTCGCGGGACTAGCGGGAGGGTACAATGAGCAGTTCTTC	CASSLPVAGLAGGYNEQFF	TRBJ2-1	many	TRBV3-1	TRBD2
TGTGCCAGCAGGGACAGATTTTACGAGCAGTACTTC	CASRDRFYEQYF	TRBJ2-7	many	TRBV12-3/TRBV12-4	-
TGTGCCAGCAGCTTCGAGGGGGCTAACAATGAGCAGTTCTTC	CASSFEGANNEQFF	TRBJ2-1	many	TRBV13	TRBD1
TGTGCCAGCAGCTTAGACGGTAATGAAAAACTGTTTTTT	CASSLDGNEKLFF	TRBJ1-4	-	TRBV7-9	-
TGCAGTGCCACATTGACTAGCCGAAAAACGGCAAACACCGGGGAGCTGTTTTTT	CSATLTSRKTANTGELFF	TRBJ2-2	many	TRBV20-1	TRBD2
TGTGCCAGTAGTTTAAGTAGAATCACCGGGGAGCTGTTTTTT	CASSLSRITGELFF	TRBJ2-2	-	TRBV19	-
TGTGCCATCAGTCCGCATTCGAACACCGGGGAGCTGTTTTTT	CAISPHSNTGELFF	TRBJ2-2	-	TRBV10-3	-
TGCGCCAGCAGTACAGGGTACGAGAATTCACCCCTCCACTTT	CASSTGYENSPLHF	TRBJ1-6	few	TRBV5-1	-
TGTGCCAGCAGCGACCGGGACAGGGGAGGGAACACTGAAGCTTTCTTT	CASSDRDRGGNTEAFF	TRBJ1-1	few	TRBV4-2	TRBD1
TGCGCCAGCAGCTTGGGGTCGGGAGGGTCAAATAATGAGCAGTTCTTC	CASSLGSGGSNNEQFF	TRBJ2-1	many	TRBV5-1	TRBD2
TGTGCCAGCAGTGACCCCCTCGGGACAGGGGGCAGAAACACCATATATTTT	CASSDPLGTGGRNTIYF	TRBJ1-3	many	TRBV28	TRBD1
TGCGCCAGCAGCGCACAGGGGGCGAACACTGAAGCTTTCTTT	CASSAQGANTEAFF	TRBJ1-1	many	TRBV5-1	TRBD1
TGTGCCAGCAGTGTTACCGGGACAGGGGCCCACGAGCAGTACTTC	CASSVTGTGAHEQYF	TRBJ2-7	many	TRBV28	TRBD1
TGCAGTGCTAAAAGGACACCCGGTTCCTACGAGCAGTACTTC	CSAKRTPGSYEQYF	TRBJ2-7	many	TRBV20-1	-
TGCAGTGCTAGAAGGGACAGCCCCTACGAGCAGTACTTC	CSARRDSPYEQYF	TRBJ2-7	many	TRBV20-1	TRBD1
TGCGCCAGCAGCTTGGAGGTGGGTCCAGACATTCAGTACTTC	CASSLEVGPDIQYF	TRBJ2-4	many	TRBV5-1	-
TGTGCCAGCAGGGAAACAGGGCCCCGGACTAGCGGAAGCTACGAGCAGTACTTC	CASRETGPRTSGSYEQYF	TRBJ2-7	many	TRBV28	TRBD2
TGTGCCACAAATGACAGGGGGCGTACAGATACGCAGTATTTT	CATNDRGRTDTQYF	TRBJ2-3	many	TRBV28	TRBD1
TGTGCCAGCTCACCACCGAATGGGAAATACAATGAGCAGTTCTTC	CASSPPNGKYNEQFF	TRBJ2-1	many	TRBV18	-
TGTGCCAGCAGGCCGCAGGGACAGGGGAAAACCGGGGAGCTGTTTTTT	CASRPQGQGKTGELFF	TRBJ2-2	-	TRBV14	TRBD1
TGTGCCAGCAGTTCATCAGGACAGGGTTGGAATGAGCAGTTCTTC	CASSSSGQGWNEQFF	TRBJ2-1	many	TRBV28	TRBD1
TGTGCCAGCAGCCAAGGAGTTGGGACCCAGTACTTC	CASSQGVGTQYF	TRBJ2-5	-	TRBV14	-
TGTGCCAGCAGTTTATCGAGGCAGGGGGGCTACGAGCAGTACTTC	CASSLSRQGGYEQYF	TRBJ2-7	few	TRBV27	-
TGTGCCAGCATAGGGGCGGGATGGGCGGCAACTTACAATGAGCAGTTCTTC	CASIGAGWAATYNEQFF	TRBJ2-1	-	TRBV12-3/TRBV12-4	-
TGCGCCAGCAGCTTAAGTCAGGCGGACACCGGGGAGCTGTTTTTT	CASSLSQADTGELFF	TRBJ2-2	few	TRBV5-1	-
TGTGCCAGCAGTGACGACTCGTACCAAGAGACCCAGTACTTC	CASSDDSYQETQYF	TRBJ2-5	many	TRBV2	-
TGCAGTGCCCGAGAGGGCCCAAATGAGCAGTTCTTC	CSAREGPNEQFF	TRBJ2-1	many	TRBV20-1	-
TGTGCCAGCAGCCTCGCTAGCGCCAATGAGCAGTTCTTC	CASSLASANEQFF	TRBJ2-1	-	TRBV5-6	-
TGCAGCGGCGGAGACTCACTGAACACCGGGGAGCTGTTTTTT	CSGGDSLNTGELFF	TRBJ2-2	-	TRBV29-1	-
TGTGCCAGCGGGCCGGGTAGCAATCAGCCCCAGCATTTT	CASGPGSNQPQHF	TRBJ1-5	many	TRBV12-3/TRBV12-4	-
TGCGCCAGCAGCTCGAACATACTAGCGGGAGTGGGAGATACGCAGTATTTT	CASSSNILAGVGDTQYF	TRBJ2-3	many	TRBV5-1	TRBD2
TGTGCCTCGGGGGCGGGAGCAAGTTACGAGCAGTACTTC	CASGAGASYEQYF	TRBJ2-7	many	TRBV28	-
TGCAGTGCTAGATCAGGGACTCAGCCCCAGCATTTT	CSARSGTQPQHF	TRBJ1-5	few	TRBV20-1	-
TGTGCCAGCAGTTACGGCTCCGCGAACACCGGGGAGCTGTTTTTT	CASSYGSANTGELFF	TRBJ2-2	-	TRBV6-5	-
TGTGCCAGCAGCGGGAGGGACAGGGAAGAACTAGCGGGGACGCCCTACGAGCAGTACTTC	CASSGRDREELAGTPYEQYF	TRBJ2-7	few	TRBV7-9	-
TGTGCCAGCAGGGAGACTGACCGTATCTATAATTCACCCCTCCACTTT	CASRETDRIYNSPLHF	TRBJ1-6	many	TRBV27	-
TGTGCCAGCAGCCCGAGCTTTGGACTAGACAGCTCCTACGAGCAGTACTTC	CASSPSFGLDSSYEQYF	TRBJ2-7	many	TRBV7-9	TRBD2
TGTGCCAGCAGCTCTCTACGAGGGACGGAAGAGACCCAGTACTTC	CASSSLRGTEETQYF	TRBJ2-5	many	TRBV28	-
TGTGCCAGCAGCTCGACTATTTGGGGGGAAACAGATACGCAGTATTTT	CASSSTIWGETDTQYF	TRBJ2-3	few	TRBV5-6	-
TGTGCCACCAGCAGAGAGGGGTTCCCAAATTCACCCCTCCACTTT	CATSREGFPNSPLHF	TRBJ1-6	few	TRBV15	-
TGTGCCAGCAGTGTATCGAACACTGAAGCTTTCTTT	CASSVSNTEAFF	TRBJ1-1	many	TRBV6-1	-
TGTGCCAGCAGTGCCCGCTATCAGTTCGACAGGGGGATTAGGAATGAGCAGTTCTTC	CASSARYQFDRGIRNEQFF	TRBJ2-1	many	TRBV6-2/TRBV6-3	TRBD1
TGTGCCAGCAGTTTATCGACCGGGGGGTTGAAACCCCTCCACTTT	CASSLSTGGLKPLHF	TRBJ1-6	many	TRBV28	-
TGTGCCAGCAGCCCCGGGACCGGAGAGACCCAGTACTTC	CASSPGTGETQYF	TRBJ2-5	many	TRBV18	-
TGCGCCAGCAGCCGCGGACTAGCGGGAGGAAACATTCAGTACTTC	CASSRGLAGGNIQYF	TRBJ2-4	-	TRBV4-1	TRBD2